The 11 T cell receptor beta chains reported below all come from one sample, sequenced in a study of CD8+ T cells in alopecia areata. cDNA serving as the sequencing template came from extracted, reverse transcribed RNA. The assay was immunoSEQ multiplex PCR, and TCRdb's table has in-frame clones only and misses some. This table has about 220,000 clones, more than 45% appearing once. Treatment defined: oral pan-JAK inhibitor, 5-10 mg twice daily. Sequencing was performed on CD4+ T cells sorted from blood, taken at week 4, from a patient treated with tofacitinib. The receptors shown here come from a human donor with alopecia areata.

The V gene is TRBV7-6, the J gene TRBJ2-5; D possibly corresponds to TRBD2 (5 bases). The CDR3 is made up of 14 amino acids. Trimming took 1 base from V and 2 from J, leaving 8 bases between them. The germline V gene has CDR1 SGHVS and CDR2 FNYEAQ. The CDR3 loop reads CASSLVSGQETQYF. The CDR3 DNA reads as TGTGCCAGCAGCTTAGTCAGCGGACAAGAGACCCAGTACTTC.

The genes are TRBV30 and TRBJ1-1; 7 nucleotides line up with TRBD1. CDR1 and CDR2 (germline): GTSNPN, SVGIG (reference sequence). After removal of 2 bases from V and 5 bases from J, the junction contained 2 bases not matched to a gene. The CDR3 covers 12 residues. The CDR3 loop reads CAWSTGETEAFF. CDR3 sequence (DNA): TGTGCCTGGAGTACAGGGGAAACTGAAGCTTTCTTT.

The rearrangement joins TRBV11-2 to TRBJ1-5, with D perhaps TRBD1 (5 bases). Trimming left V 4 bases short and J 2 bases short, with 12 bases between. Germline-derived CDR1 and CDR2 are SGHAT and FQNNGV. The CDR3 totals 15 residues. CDR3 sequence (DNA): TGTGCCAGCAGCTGGGGACCCGAGGGCAATCAGCCCCAGCATTTT. Its translation: CASSWGPEGNQPQHF. Using reference TRBV11-2 and TRBJ1-5 for the parts outside the CDR3, the full variable domain is EAGVAQSPRYKIIEKRQSVAFWCNPISGHATLYWYQQILGQGPKLLIQFQNNGVVDDSQLPKDRFSAERLKGVDSTLKIQPAKLEDSAVYLCASSWGPEGNQPQHFGDGTRLSIL.

The CDR3 bases are TGTGCCAGCAGCTCACACAGGGGGAGCGGCTACACCTTC. Translation gives CASSSHRGSGYTF. The V gene is TRBV11-2, the J gene TRBJ1-2; 8 nucleotides line up with TRBD1. This CDR3 is built from 13 residues. The V gene's germline CDR1 is SGHAT and CDR2 FQNNGV. J was trimmed by 8 bases and V by 4 bases; bases with no gene match: 6. The full variable domain, in which reference TRBV11-2 and TRBJ1-2 provide the parts outside the CDR3, is EAGVAQSPRYKIIEKRQSVAFWCNPISGHATLYWYQQILGQGPKLLIQFQNNGVVDDSQLPKDRFSAERLKGVDSTLKIQPAKLEDSAVYLCASSSHRGSGYTFGSGTRLTVV.

This clone was found a few times. The chain carries TRBV14 and TRBJ1-1; no clear D. Germline lookup yields CDR1 SGHDN and CDR2 FVKESK. The CDR3 totals 14 residues. Trimming took 4 bases from V and 11 from J, leaving 20 bases between them. DNA for the CDR3: TGTGCCAGCAGCCCGACCCGGACTAGGGCAAGGGCTTTCTTT. This sequence encodes CASSPTRTRARAFF. Variable domain in full (rest from reference TRBV14 and TRBJ1-1): EAGVTQFPSHSVIEKGQTVTLRCDPISGHDNLYWYRRVMGKEIKFLLHFVKESKQDESGMPNNRFLAERTGGTYSTLKVQPAELEDSGVYFCASSPTRTRARAFFGQGTRLTVV.

The rearrangement joins TRBV15 to TRBJ2-7; D unclear. The V end was cut by 3 bases, the J end by 0 bases, with 12 bases between. Germline CDR1 reads LNHNV; CDR2 reads YYDKDF (reference sequence). This CDR3 is built from 15 residues. The CDR3 DNA sequence: TGTGCCACCAGCAGCGGACGGCTTAGCTCCTACGAGCAGTACTTC. Protein: CATSSGRLSSYEQYF.

This clone was picked up a small number of times. This chain connects TRBV7-2 to TRBJ2-7, with 7 bases lining up with TRBD1. CDR3 length equals 14 residues. Looked up from germline, CDR1 is SGHTA and CDR2 is FQGNSA. J gave up 2 bases and V 5 bases, and 6 bases lay outside the gene matches. CDR3 nucleotides: TGTGCCAGCAGCAAAGGGACAGATGCCTACGAGCAGTACTTC. It translates to CASSKGTDAYEQYF.

V and J are TRBV14 and TRBJ1-6, with D hard to call. This CDR3 region has 13 residues. With 0 bases removed from V and 10 bases from J, the gap between germline ends came to 7 bases. Germline V lookup: CDR1 SGHDN, CDR2 FVKESK. CDR3 region: CASSQDELSPLHF. CDR3 in DNA: TGTGCCAGCAGCCAAGATGAGTTATCACCCCTCCACTTT.

The J gene is TRBJ1-6, the V gene TRBV30, with 8 bases lining up with TRBD1. Trimming cost V 3 bases and J 7 bases; bases outside gene matches: 5. This CDR3 contains 14 residues. Per germline, CDR1 GTSNPN and CDR2 SVGIG (reference sequence). The CDR3 region is CAWRWGQENSPLHF. In DNA, the CDR3 is TGTGCCTGGAGATGGGGACAGGAGAATTCACCCCTCCACTTT.

This clone was seen only once. The V gene is TRBV15, the J gene TRBJ2-1, with D perhaps TRBD2 (6 bases). CDR3 size: 16 residues. The V and J ends lost 3 bases and 6 bases respectively, with 18 bases between them. The germline gives CDR1 LNHNV, CDR2 YYDKDF (reference sequence). CDR3 amino acids: CATSRGEGRLGNEQFF. The CDR3 DNA reads TGTGCCACCAGCAGGGGGGAAGGGAGGTTAGGCAATGAGCAGTTCTTC.

A word on this clone: This CDR3 is also generated by other DNA sequences in the sample. The chain has TRBV29-1 and TRBJ1-2; 10 bases agree with TRBD1. The CDR3 has 11 residues. J gave up 8 bases and V 7 bases, and 4 bases lay outside the gene matches. CDR1 and CDR2 from the germline V gene are SQVTM and ANQGSEA. The CDR3 sequence is CSGQGAGGYTF. Here the CDR3 DNA reads TGCAGCGGACAGGGGGCAGGCGGCTACACCTTC.